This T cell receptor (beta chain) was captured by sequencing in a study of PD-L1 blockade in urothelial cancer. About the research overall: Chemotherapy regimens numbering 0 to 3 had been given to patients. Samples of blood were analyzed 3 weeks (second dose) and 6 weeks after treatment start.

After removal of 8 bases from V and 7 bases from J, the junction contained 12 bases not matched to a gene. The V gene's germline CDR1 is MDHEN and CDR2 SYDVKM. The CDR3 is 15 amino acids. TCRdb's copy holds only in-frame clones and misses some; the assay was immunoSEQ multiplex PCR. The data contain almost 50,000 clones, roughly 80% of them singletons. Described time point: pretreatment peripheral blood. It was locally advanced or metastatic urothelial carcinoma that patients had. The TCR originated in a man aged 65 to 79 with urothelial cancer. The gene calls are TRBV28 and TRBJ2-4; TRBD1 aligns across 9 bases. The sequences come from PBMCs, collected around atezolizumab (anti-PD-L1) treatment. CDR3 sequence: CASGSFFGTGNIQYF. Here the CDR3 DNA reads TGTGCCAGCGGGTCCTTTTTTGGGACAGGGAACATTCAGTACTTC.